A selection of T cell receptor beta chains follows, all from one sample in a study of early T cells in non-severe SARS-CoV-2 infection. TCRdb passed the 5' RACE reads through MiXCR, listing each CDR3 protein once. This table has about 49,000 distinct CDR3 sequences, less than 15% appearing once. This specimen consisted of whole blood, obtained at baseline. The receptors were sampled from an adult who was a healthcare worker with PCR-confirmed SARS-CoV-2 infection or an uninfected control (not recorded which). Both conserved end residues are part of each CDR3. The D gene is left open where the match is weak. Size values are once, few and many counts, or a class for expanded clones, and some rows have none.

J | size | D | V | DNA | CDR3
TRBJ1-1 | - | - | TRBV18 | TGTGCCAGCTCACCAGTGGGGGGCACTGAAGCTTTCTTT | CASSPVGGTEAFF
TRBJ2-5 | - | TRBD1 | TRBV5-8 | TGTGCCAGCAGCTGGGACGTCACAGGGGCGGCCGGGGAGACCCAGTACTTC | CASSWDVTGAAGETQYF
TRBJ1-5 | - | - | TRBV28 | TGTGCCAGCAGCCGAGGGAGTCAGCCCCAGCATTTT | CASSRGSQPQHF
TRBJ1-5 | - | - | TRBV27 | TGTGCCAGCAGTCTGAGGGGTCGCAATCAGCCCCAGCATTTT | CASSLRGRNQPQHF
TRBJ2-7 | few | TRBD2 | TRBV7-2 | TGTGCCAGCAGCAAACGGGACAGGGGGTGGACTAGCGGGAGTAAAACCTACGAGCAGTACTTC | CASSKRDRGWTSGSKTYEQYF
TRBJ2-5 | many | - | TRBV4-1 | TGCGCCAGCAGCCAAGATCAACCAGGAGCAGAGACCCAGTACTTC | CASSQDQPGAETQYF
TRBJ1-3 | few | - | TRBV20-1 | TGCAGTGCGCCTAGTGGAAACACCATATATTTT | CSAPSGNTIYF
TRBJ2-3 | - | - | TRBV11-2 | TGTGCCAGCAGCCGCGGATTCGGATCCACTCAGTTGACAGATACGCAGTATTTT | CASSRGFGSTQLTDTQYF
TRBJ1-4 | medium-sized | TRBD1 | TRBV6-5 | TGTGCCAGCAGTCCGCCCGGGACAGGTGGGAATGAAAAACTGTTTTTT | CASSPPGTGGNEKLFF
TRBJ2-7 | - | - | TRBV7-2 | TGTGCCAGCAGCTTATTGGAGGGTGGGTACGAGCAGTACTTC | CASSLLEGGYEQYF
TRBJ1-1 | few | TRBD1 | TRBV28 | TGTGCCAGCAGCGCGGACAGGGTGAACACTGAAGCTTTCTTT | CASSADRVNTEAFF
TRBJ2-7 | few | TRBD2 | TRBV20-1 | TGCAGCGGAGGAACGGCTAGCGGGAGGGTTGAGCAGTACTTC | CSGGTASGRVEQYF
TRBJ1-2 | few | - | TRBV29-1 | TGCAGCGTTGGAGCGCCTAACTATGGCTACACCTTC | CSVGAPNYGYTF
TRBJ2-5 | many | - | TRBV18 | TGTGCCAGCTCAGATTCGCCAGAGACCCAGTACTTC | CASSDSPETQYF
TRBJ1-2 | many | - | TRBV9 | TGTGCCAGCAGCGTAGTGGTAGGGTCGGAATATGGCTACACCTTC | CASSVVVGSEYGYTF
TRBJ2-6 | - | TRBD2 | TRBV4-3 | TGCGCCAGCAGCCAAGCCCCGGCGGGACTAGTTCGCTCTGGGGCCAACGTCCTGACTTTC | CASSQAPAGLVRSGANVLTF
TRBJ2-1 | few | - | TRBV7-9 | TGTGCCAGCAGCTCGGAGCGGTTGGGTGAGCAGTTCTTC | CASSSERLGEQFF